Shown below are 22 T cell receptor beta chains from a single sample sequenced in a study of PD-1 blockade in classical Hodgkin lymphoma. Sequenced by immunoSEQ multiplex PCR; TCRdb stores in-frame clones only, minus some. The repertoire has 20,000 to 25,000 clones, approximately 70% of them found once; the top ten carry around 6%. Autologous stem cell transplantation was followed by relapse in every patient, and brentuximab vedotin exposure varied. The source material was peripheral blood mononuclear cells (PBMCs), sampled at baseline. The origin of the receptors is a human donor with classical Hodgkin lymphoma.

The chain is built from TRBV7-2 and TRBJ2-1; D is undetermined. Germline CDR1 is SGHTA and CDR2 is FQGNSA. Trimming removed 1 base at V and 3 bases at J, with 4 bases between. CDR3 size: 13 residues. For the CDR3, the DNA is TGTGCCAGCAGCTTAGGCAGCTACAATGAGCAGTTCTTC. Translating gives CASSLGSYNEQFF.

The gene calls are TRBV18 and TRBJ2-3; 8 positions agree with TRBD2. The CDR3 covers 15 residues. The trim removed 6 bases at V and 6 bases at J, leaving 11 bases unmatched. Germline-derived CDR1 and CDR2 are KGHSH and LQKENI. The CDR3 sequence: CASSGPGGPEDTQYF. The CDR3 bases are TGTGCCAGCTCTGGTCCGGGGGGGCCCGAGGATACGCAGTATTTT.

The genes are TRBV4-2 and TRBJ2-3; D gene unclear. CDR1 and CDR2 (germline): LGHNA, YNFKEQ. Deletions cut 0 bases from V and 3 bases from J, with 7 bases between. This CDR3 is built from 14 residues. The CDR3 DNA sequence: TGTGCCAGCAGCCAAGATATTCGGACAGATACGCAGTATTTT. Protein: CASSQDIRTDTQYF.

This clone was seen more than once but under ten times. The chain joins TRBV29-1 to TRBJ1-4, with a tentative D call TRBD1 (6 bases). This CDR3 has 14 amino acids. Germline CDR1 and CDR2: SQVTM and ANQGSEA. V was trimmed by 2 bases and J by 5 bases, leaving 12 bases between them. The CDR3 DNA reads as TGCAGCGTTGAATTGGGGCAGGGGAATGAAAAACTGTTTTTT. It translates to CSVELGQGNEKLFF.

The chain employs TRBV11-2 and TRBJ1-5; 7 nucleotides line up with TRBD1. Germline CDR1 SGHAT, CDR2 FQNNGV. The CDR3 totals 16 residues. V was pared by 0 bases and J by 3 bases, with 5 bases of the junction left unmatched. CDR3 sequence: CASSLDGDSPNQPQHF. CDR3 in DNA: TGTGCCAGCAGCTTAGATGGGGACAGCCCCAATCAGCCCCAGCATTTT.

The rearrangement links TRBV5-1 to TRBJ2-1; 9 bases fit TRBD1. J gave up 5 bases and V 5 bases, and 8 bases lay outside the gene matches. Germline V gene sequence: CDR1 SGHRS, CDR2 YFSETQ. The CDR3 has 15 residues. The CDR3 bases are TGCGCCAGCAGGCCGGGACAGGGTAGGGACAATGAGCAGTTCTTC. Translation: CASRPGQGRDNEQFF.

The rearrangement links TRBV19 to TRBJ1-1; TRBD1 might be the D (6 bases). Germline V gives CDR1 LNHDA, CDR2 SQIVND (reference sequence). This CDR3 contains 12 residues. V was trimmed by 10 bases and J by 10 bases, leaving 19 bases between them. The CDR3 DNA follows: TGTGCCACCGCCGACAGGCCCTCTGCAGCTTTCTTT. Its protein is CATADRPSAAFF.

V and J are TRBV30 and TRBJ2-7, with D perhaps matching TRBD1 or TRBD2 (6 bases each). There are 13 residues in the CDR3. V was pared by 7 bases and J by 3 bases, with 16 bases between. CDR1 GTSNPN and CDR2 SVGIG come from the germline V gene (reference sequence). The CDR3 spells CASKGGAHYEQYF. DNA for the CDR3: TGTGCCTCGAAGGGGGGCGCCCACTACGAGCAGTACTTC.

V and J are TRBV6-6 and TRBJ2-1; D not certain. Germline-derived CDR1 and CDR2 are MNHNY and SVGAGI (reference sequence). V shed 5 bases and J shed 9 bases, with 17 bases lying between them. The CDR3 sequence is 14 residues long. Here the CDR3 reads CASSRGEYSGEQFF. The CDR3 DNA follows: TGTGCCAGCAGTAGAGGAGAGTACTCAGGTGAGCAGTTCTTC.

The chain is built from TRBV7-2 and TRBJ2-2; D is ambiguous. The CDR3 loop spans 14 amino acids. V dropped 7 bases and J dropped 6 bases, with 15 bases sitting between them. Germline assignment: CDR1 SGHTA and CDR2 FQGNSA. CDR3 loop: CASTPVGRAGELFF. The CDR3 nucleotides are TGTGCCAGCACCCCGGTGGGCCGCGCCGGGGAGCTGTTTTTT.

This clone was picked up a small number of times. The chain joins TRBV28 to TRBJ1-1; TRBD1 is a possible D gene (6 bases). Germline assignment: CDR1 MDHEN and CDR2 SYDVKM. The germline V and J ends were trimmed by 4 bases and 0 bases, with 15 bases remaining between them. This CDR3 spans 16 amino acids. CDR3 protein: CASSSETGWMNTEAFF. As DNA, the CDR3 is TGTGCCAGCAGTTCAGAGACAGGATGGATGAACACTGAAGCTTTCTTT.

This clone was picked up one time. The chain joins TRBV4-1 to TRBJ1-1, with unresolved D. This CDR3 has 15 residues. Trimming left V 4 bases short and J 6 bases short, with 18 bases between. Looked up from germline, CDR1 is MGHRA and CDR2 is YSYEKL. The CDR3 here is CASSRVNPSPPEAFF. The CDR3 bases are TGCGCCAGCAGCCGGGTAAACCCCAGCCCCCCTGAAGCTTTCTTT.

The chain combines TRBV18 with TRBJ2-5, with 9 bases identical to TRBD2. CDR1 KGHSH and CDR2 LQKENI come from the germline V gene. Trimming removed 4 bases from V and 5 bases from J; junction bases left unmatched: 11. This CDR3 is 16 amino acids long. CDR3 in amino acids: CASSRVPPAGGETQYF. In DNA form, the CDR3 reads TGTGCCAGCTCACGAGTCCCCCCTGCGGGAGGGGAGACCCAGTACTTC.

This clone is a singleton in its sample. The CDR3 sequence is CASRRQGANTYEQYF. The CDR3 DNA follows: TGTGCCAGCAGAAGACAGGGGGCAAATACCTACGAGCAGTACTTC. V gene TRBV6-6 combines with J gene TRBJ2-7; TRBD1 matches at 10 bases. The CDR3 runs 15 residues. The junction had 7 bases not matched to a gene; V was cut back by 6 bases and J by 2 bases. Germline V gene lookup returns CDR1 MNHNY and CDR2 SVGAGI (reference sequence).

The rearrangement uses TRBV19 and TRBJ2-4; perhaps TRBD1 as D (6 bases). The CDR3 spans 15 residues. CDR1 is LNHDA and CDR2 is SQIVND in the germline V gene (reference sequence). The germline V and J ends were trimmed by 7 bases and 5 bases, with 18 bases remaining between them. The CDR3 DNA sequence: TGTGCCAGTACCCTGGACAGCGAGGACCAAAACATTCAGTACTTC. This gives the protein CASTLDSEDQNIQYF.

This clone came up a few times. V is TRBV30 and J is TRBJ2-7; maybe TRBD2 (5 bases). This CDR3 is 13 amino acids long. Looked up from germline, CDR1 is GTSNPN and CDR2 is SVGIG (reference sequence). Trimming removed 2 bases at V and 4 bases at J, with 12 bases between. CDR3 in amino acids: CAWSPRERYEQYF. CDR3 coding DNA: TGTGCCTGGAGTCCTAGGGAGAGGTACGAGCAGTACTTC.

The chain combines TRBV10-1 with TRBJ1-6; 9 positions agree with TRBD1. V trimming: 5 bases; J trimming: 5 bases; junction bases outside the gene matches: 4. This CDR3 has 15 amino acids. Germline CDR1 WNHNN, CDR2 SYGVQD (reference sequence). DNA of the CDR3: TGCGCCAGCAGTAAAAGGGACAGGGATAATTCACCCCTCCACTTT. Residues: CASSKRDRDNSPLHF.

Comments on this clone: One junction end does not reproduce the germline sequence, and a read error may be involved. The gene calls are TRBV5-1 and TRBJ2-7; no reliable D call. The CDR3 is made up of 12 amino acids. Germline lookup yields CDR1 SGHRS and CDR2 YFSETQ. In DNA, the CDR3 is TGTGCCAGCAGCTGGGGCTCCTACGAGCAGTACTTC. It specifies CASSWGSYEQYF. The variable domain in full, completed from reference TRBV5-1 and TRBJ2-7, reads KAGVTQTPRYLIKTRGQQVTLSCSPISGHRSVSWYQQTPGQGLQFLFEYFSETQRNKGNFPGRFSGRQFSNSRSEMNVSTLELGDSALYLCASSWGSYEQYFGPGTRLTVT.

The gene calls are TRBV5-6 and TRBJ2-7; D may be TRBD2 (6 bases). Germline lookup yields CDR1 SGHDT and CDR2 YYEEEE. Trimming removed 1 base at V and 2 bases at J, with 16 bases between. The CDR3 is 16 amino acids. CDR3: CASSLSQRAGAYEQYF. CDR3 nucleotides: TGTGCCAGCAGCTTGTCACAGCGGGCGGGCGCCTACGAGCAGTACTTC. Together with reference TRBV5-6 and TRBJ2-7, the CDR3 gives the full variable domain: DAGVTQSPTHLIKTRGQQVTLRCSPKSGHDTVSWYQQALGQGPQFIFQYYEEEERQRGNFPDRFSGHQFPNYSSELNVNALLLGDSALYLCASSLSQRAGAYEQYFGPGTRLTVT.

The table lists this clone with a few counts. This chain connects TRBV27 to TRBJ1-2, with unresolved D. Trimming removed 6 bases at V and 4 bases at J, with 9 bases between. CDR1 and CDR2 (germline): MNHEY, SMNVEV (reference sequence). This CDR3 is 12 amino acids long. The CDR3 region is CASSPSGYGYTF. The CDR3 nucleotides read TGTGCCAGCAGCCCCTCGGGCTATGGCTACACCTTC.

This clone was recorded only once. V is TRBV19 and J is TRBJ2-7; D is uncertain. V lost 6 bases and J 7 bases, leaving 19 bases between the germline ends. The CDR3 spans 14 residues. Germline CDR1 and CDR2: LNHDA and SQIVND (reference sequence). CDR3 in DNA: TGTGCCAGTAGCAGATATGGGCCGGATAGTGAGCAGTACTTC. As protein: CASSRYGPDSEQYF.

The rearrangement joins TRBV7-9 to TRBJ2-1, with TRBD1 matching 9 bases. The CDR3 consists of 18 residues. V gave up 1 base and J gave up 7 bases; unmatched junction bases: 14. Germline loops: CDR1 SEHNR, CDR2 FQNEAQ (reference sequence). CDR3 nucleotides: TGTGCCAGCAGCTTAGAAATAGGGTACAGGGGGCAATGGAATGAGCAGTTCTTC. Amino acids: CASSLEIGYRGQWNEQFF.